The 21 T cell receptor beta chains below come from one sample, sequenced in a study of radiotherapy plus CTLA-4 blockade in lung cancer. This table comes from immunoSEQ multiplex PCR, and its TCRdb copy is limited to in-frame clones, with some not included. The repertoire holds roughly 51,000 clones, with approximately 86% as singletons. This specimen was peripheral blood, taken from a patient treated with radiotherapy plus ipilimumab. These receptors were taken from a human donor with non-small cell lung cancer that progressed on radiotherapy plus ipilimumab. Some clones in this sample may be carry-over from other donors' samples.

The CDR3 coding sequence is TGCGCCAGCAGCTTGGGTCTAGTCGGAGGTGAGCAGTTCTTC. This gives the protein CASSLGLVGGEQFF. This rearrangement joins TRBV5-1 to TRBJ2-1, with a weak D call TRBD2 (5 bases). CDR3 length: 14 amino acids. Germline CDR1 is SGHRS and CDR2 is YFSETQ. Trimming pared 0 bases from V and 9 bases from J, leaving 13 bases between.

CDR3 residues: CASMPGTRLYNEQFF. CDR3 coding DNA: TGTGCCAGCATGCCCGGGACTAGACTTTACAATGAGCAGTTCTTC. The chain carries TRBV7-2 and TRBJ2-1; 8 nucleotides align to TRBD2. In germline, CDR1 is SGHTA, CDR2 FQGNSA. J was trimmed by 4 bases and V by 7 bases; bases with no gene match: 9. The CDR3 contains 15 residues.

This clone was counted once. This CDR3 is CAKYRGYEQYF. DNA of the CDR3: TGCGCCAAATACAGGGGTTACGAGCAGTACTTC. This rearrangement joins TRBV10-1 to TRBJ2-7, with 7 bases matching TRBD1. Germline V gene data show CDR1 as WNHNN and CDR2 as SYGVQD (reference sequence). Trimming at V came to 10 bases and at J to 4 bases, leaving 4 bases not matched to a gene. The CDR3 is made up of 11 amino acids.

In this sample, this clone turned up once. The chain is built from TRBV2 and TRBJ2-3, with 8 bases identical to TRBD1. V was clipped by 7 bases and J by 4 bases; unmatched bases: 4. The CDR3 sequence is 13 residues long. Germline V gene data show CDR1 as SNHLY and CDR2 as FYNNEI. The CDR3, as DNA: TGTGCCAGCATGAAGACAGGGGCAGATACGCAGTATTTT. Amino acid sequence: CASMKTGADTQYF. Together with reference TRBV2 and TRBJ2-3, the CDR3 gives the full variable domain: EPEVTQTPSHQVTQMGQEVILRCVPISNHLYFYWYRQILGQKVEFLVSFYNNEISEKSEIFDDQFSVERPDGSNFTLKIRSTKLEDSAMYFCASMKTGADTQYFGPGTRLTVL.

The chain couples TRBV13 to TRBJ1-6, with a weak D call TRBD1 (6 bases). The CDR3 is 15 amino acids. Germline assignment: CDR1 PRHDT and CDR2 FYEKMQ (reference sequence). Trimming removed 7 bases from V and 8 bases from J, with 18 bases in between. CDR3: CASNTQGGKDSPLHF. In DNA form, the CDR3 reads TGTGCCAGCAACACCCAAGGGGGAAAGGATTCACCCCTCCACTTT.

The chain has TRBV7-2 and TRBJ1-4; 8 bases match TRBD1. V lost 0 bases and J lost 8; bases outside the gene matches: 5. CDR1 and CDR2 from the germline V gene are SGHTA and FQGNSA. This CDR3 has 15 residues. CDR3 region: CASSLAGQGWEKLFF. CDR3 DNA: TGTGCCAGCAGCTTAGCCGGACAGGGTTGGGAAAAACTGTTTTTT.

The gene calls are TRBV7-8 and TRBJ2-3; possible D gene TRBD2, 5 bases. Trimming removed 3 bases at V and 8 bases at J, with 18 bases between. Germline CDR1 and CDR2: SGHVS and FQNEAQ. The CDR3 is made up of 15 amino acids. CDR3: CASSFEALEGGTQYF. In DNA form, the CDR3 reads TGTGCCAGCAGCTTCGAGGCGCTAGAAGGAGGTACGCAGTATTTT.

The chain couples TRBV30 to TRBJ1-2; weak D call: TRBD1 (6 bases). CDR1 and CDR2 (germline): GTSNPN, SVGIG (reference sequence). Trimming left V 2 bases short and J 7 bases short, with 17 bases between. This CDR3 is built from 14 residues. The CDR3 nucleotides are TGTGCCTGGAGTTTGGTTGCGGGGGCGAGTGGCTACACCTTC. This translates into CAWSLVAGASGYTF. Filled out from reference TRBV30 and TRBJ1-2, the complete variable domain reads SQTIHQWPATLVQPVGSPLSLECTVEGTSNPNLYWYRQAAGRGLQLLFYSVGIGQISSEVPQNLSASRPQDRQFILSSKKLLLSDSGFYLCAWSLVAGASGYTFGSGTRLTVV.

This chain connects TRBV7-2 to TRBJ2-3; TRBD1 might be the D (6 bases). The CDR3 runs to 15 residues. Germline V gene sequence: CDR1 SGHTA, CDR2 FQGNSA. Trimming cost V 2 bases and J 7 bases, with 16 bases left between them. The CDR3 DNA follows: TGTGCCAGCAGCTTAAGTCGGGACATAGCATATACGCAGTATTTT. Translating it yields CASSLSRDIAYTQYF.

This clone was detected once. This rearrangement joins TRBV10-3 to TRBJ2-7; 8 bases agree with TRBD2. This CDR3 contains 16 residues. After removal of 3 bases from V and 1 base from J, the junction contained 8 bases not matched to a gene. Looked up from germline, CDR1 is ENHRY and CDR2 is SYGVKD. CDR3: CAISDIAAGVSYEQYF. The CDR3 DNA follows: TGTGCCATCAGTGATATAGCAGCGGGGGTTTCCTACGAGCAGTACTTC.

This chain uses TRBV27 with TRBJ2-1, with TRBD2 matching 16 bases. Trimming at V came to 1 base and at J to 7 bases, leaving 4 bases not matched to a gene. Germline assignment: CDR1 MNHEY and CDR2 SMNVEV (reference sequence). CDR3 length: 17 amino acids. CDR3 in DNA: TGTGCCAGCAGTTTATTTCCGGGACTAGCGGGAGGGAATGAGCAGTTCTTC. Translated: CASSLFPGLAGGNEQFF.

V and J are TRBV11-1 and TRBJ2-5; D ambiguous. The end of the DNA fits TRBJ2-7 better, so the J call may be wrong. The CDR3 runs 15 residues. Germline lookup yields CDR1 SGHAT and CDR2 FQDESV (reference sequence). The CDR3 DNA sequence: TGTGCCAGCAGTACGTGGGTAGTGGAGACCCACGAGCAGTACTTC. Protein sequence: CASSTWVVETHEQYF.

The rearrangement uses TRBV2 and TRBJ2-5; 8 nucleotides line up with TRBD2. CDR3 length equals 15 residues. V gave up 10 bases and J gave up 5 bases; unmatched junction bases: 15. In germline, CDR1 is SNHLY, CDR2 FYNNEI. The CDR3: CATTAGSGGLETQYF. DNA of the CDR3: TGTGCCACCACTGCCGGGTCGGGGGGGCTTGAGACCCAGTACTTC.

This rearrangement joins TRBV2 to TRBJ2-7; maybe TRBD2 (5 bases). Trimming took 4 bases from V and 2 from J, leaving 12 bases between them. CDR1 is SNHLY and CDR2 is FYNNEI in the germline V gene. This CDR3 has 14 residues. The CDR3: CASSGALAPYEQYF. CDR3 bases: TGTGCCAGCAGTGGGGCCCTAGCCCCCTACGAGCAGTACTTC. Using reference TRBV2 and TRBJ2-7 for the parts outside the CDR3, the full variable domain is EPEVTQTPSHQVTQMGQEVILRCVPISNHLYFYWYRQILGQKVEFLVSFYNNEISEKSEIFDDQFSVERPDGSNFTLKIRSTKLEDSAMYFCASSGALAPYEQYFGPGTRLTVT.

As for this clone: Its ends do not fully match the called genes, so a read error is possible. Other DNA sequences in this sample translate to the same CDR3. The chain links TRBV10-2 to TRBJ1-6, with 7 bases fitting TRBD1. Germline-derived CDR1 and CDR2 are WSHSY and SAAADI. This CDR3 has 17 amino acids. The CDR3 DNA follows: TGCGCCAGCCGGAGACAGGGCCTAGACCCGATTAATTCGCCCCTCCACTTT. Its protein product is CASRRQGLDPINSPLHF.

The chain uses TRBV28 and TRBJ1-4; the D gene is possibly TRBD1 (5 bases). This CDR3 contains 12 residues. Trimming left V 5 bases short and J 8 bases short, with 9 bases between. Germline V lookup: CDR1 MDHEN, CDR2 SYDVKM. CDR3 coding DNA: TGTGCCAGCAGTCAGGGTACCGAAAAACTGTTTTTT. Translation: CASSQGTEKLFF.

V gene TRBV5-5 combines with J gene TRBJ2-7; D may be TRBD2 (5 bases). CDR1 is SGHKS, CDR2 YYEKEE, per germline (reference sequence). The CDR3 contains 15 residues. Trimming cost V 0 bases and J 7 bases, with 17 bases left between them. The CDR3 spells CASSLATMRAGEQYF. DNA of the CDR3: TGTGCCAGCAGCTTGGCCACTATGAGGGCCGGAGAGCAGTACTTC.

V is TRBV27 and J is TRBJ1-1, with 7 bases lining up with TRBD1. Germline CDR1 is MNHEY and CDR2 is SMNVEV (reference sequence). The CDR3 has 17 amino acids. V was pared by 3 bases and J by 0 bases, with 10 bases of the junction left unmatched. This chain's CDR3 is CASSFWGQPGMNTEAFF. The CDR3 DNA reads as TGTGCCAGCAGTTTTTGGGGACAGCCCGGCATGAACACTGAAGCTTTCTTT.

The gene calls are TRBV6-5 and TRBJ1-2; D may be TRBD1 (5 bases). V shed 8 bases and J shed 0 bases, with 16 bases lying between them. CDR3 size: 15 residues. CDR1 is MNHEY, CDR2 SVGAGI, per germline. CDR3 sequence reads: CASSAEGRSNYGYTF. CDR3 nucleotide sequence: TGTGCCAGCTCGGCGGAGGGACGATCTAACTATGGCTACACCTTC.

The chain carries TRBV2 and TRBJ1-6, with D unclear. V lost 6 bases and J lost 13, with 25 bases in between. Germline lookup yields CDR1 SNHLY and CDR2 FYNNEI. The CDR3 is 16 amino acids. The CDR3 DNA is TGTGCCAGCAGACCCAGAGTTCGGGGAGTAGCGAGCCCCCTCCACTTT. This encodes CASRPRVRGVASPLHF.

This clone was counted between two and nine times. The chain couples TRBV4-1 to TRBJ1-1, with no clear D. The CDR3 consists of 12 residues. The V gene lost 5 bases and the J gene lost 5 bases, with 9 bases spanning the gap. Germline V gene sequence: CDR1 MGHRA, CDR2 YSYEKL. Written as DNA, the CDR3 is TGCGCCAGCAGCTGGGGAGAAACTGAAGCTTTCTTT. Translating gives CASSWGETEAFF.